This T cell receptor beta chain derives from a study of cytomegalovirus exposure and HLA in healthy donors. CDR1 MNHEY and CDR2 SVGAGI come from the germline V gene. The CDR3 consists of 13 residues. V was pared by 10 bases and J by 5 bases, with 15 bases between. PCR amplification relied on 60 Vbeta primers (plus 13 Jbeta primers). Authors' data handling: Among the unique TCR beta chains that a later analysis counted, about 85 million in all, around 11 million were shared. Data came from immunoSEQ multiplex PCR; TCRdb stores just in-frame clones and leaves some out. V, J and clone size derive from that table, while D and trimming were established from the DNA sequence. The data hold over 100,000 clones, with 55% to 75% observed a single time. Healthy bone marrow donors formed the donor group.

Material for sequencing was PBMCs. The chain carries TRBV6-5 and TRBJ2-1; D ambiguous. This TCR came from a man aged 25-45 years in good health and CMV-seropositive. The CDR3 is CATRQSLNNEQFF. CDR3 nucleotides: TGTGCCACCCGACAATCCTTAAACAATGAGCAGTTCTTC.